This T cell receptor beta chain was sequenced in a study of blood T cell repertoires in COVID-19. Study-level background: COVID-19 samples, acute and convalescent, were from the United States, Italy and Spain. T cells, B-cell-depleted T cells, or PBMCs provided the cDNA or gDNA that served as material.

The CDR3 consists of 14 residues. V gave up 5 bases and J gave up 4 bases, with 14 bases separating them. CDR1 and CDR2 from the germline V gene are SGHTA and FQGNSA. As handled by the study authors: Nucleated cell number was recorded as an estimate derived from reference gene primer amplification. TCRdb's table, derived via immunoSEQ multiplex PCR, lists solely in-frame clones and lacks some. The DNA gave D and trimming, while V, J and clone size come from that table. Of about 130,000 clones detected, approximately 83% appear once; the ten largest clones hold approximately 30%. The chain carries TRBV7-2 and TRBJ1-1; the D gene is possibly TRBD1 (6 bases). Sample: peripheral blood. This clonotype was obtained from a woman older than 75 with acute or convalescent COVID-19. The CDR3 coding sequence is TGTGCCAGCAGCACGCCAACAGGGAGCACTGAAGCTTTCTTT. Translating gives CASSTPTGSTEAFF.